The rows below give T cell receptor beta chains drawn from one sample of a study of T cell responses to AZD1222 COVID-19 vaccine. Generated by immunoSEQ multiplex PCR, the TCRdb table keeps only in-frame clones and is missing some. Here the sample spans 150,000 to 200,000 clones, approximately 94% being singletons. The specimen was peripheral blood, collected on day 0 of AZD1222 vaccination. The receptors were sampled from an adult in good health. CDR3s include the opening cysteine and the closing phenylalanine or tryptophan. The D gene is left open where the match is weak. A row's size may be missing; if present it is once, few, many or a size class.

J gene: TRBJ1-4; V gene: TRBV4-1; clone size: NA; D gene: NA; CDR3 protein: CASSQSFRDMIKKLFF; CDR3 DNA: TGCGCCAGCAGCCAGAGCTTCAGGGACATGATTAAAAAACTGTTTTTT
J gene: TRBJ2-1; V gene: TRBV15; clone size: NA; D gene: NA; CDR3 protein: CATSRDGGYNEQFF; CDR3 DNA: TGTGCCACCAGCAGAGATGGCGGGTACAATGAGCAGTTCTTC
J gene: TRBJ2-2; V gene: TRBV11-2; clone size: NA; D gene: NA; CDR3 protein: CASSARTSFTGELFF; CDR3 DNA: TGTGCCAGCAGCGCGCGGACTTCTTTCACCGGGGAGCTGTTTTTT
J gene: TRBJ2-7; V gene: TRBV13; clone size: NA; D gene: NA; CDR3 protein: CASSLDYEQYF; CDR3 DNA: TGTGCCAGCAGCTTAGATTACGAGCAGTACTTC
J gene: TRBJ1-2; V gene: TRBV5-8; clone size: NA; D gene: TRBD1; CDR3 protein: CASSLGQGDYGYTF; CDR3 DNA: TGTGCCAGCAGCCTGGGACAGGGTGACTATGGCTACACCTTC
J gene: TRBJ2-1; V gene: TRBV5-6; clone size: NA; D gene: NA; CDR3 protein: CASSLALDSSYNEQFF; CDR3 DNA: TGTGCCAGCAGCTTGGCCCTGGACTCCTCCTACAATGAGCAGTTCTTC
J gene: TRBJ2-2; V gene: TRBV10-1; clone size: NA; D gene: NA; CDR3 protein: CASMGDTGELFF; CDR3 DNA: TGCGCCAGCATGGGCGACACCGGGGAGCTGTTTTTT
J gene: TRBJ2-1; V gene: TRBV4-2; clone size: NA; D gene: NA; CDR3 protein: CASSQEVSEQFF; CDR3 DNA: TGTGCCAGCAGCCAAGAAGTAAGTGAGCAGTTCTTC
J gene: TRBJ2-1; V gene: TRBV2; clone size: NA; D gene: NA; CDR3 protein: CASSEESYNEQFF; CDR3 DNA: TGTGCCAGCAGTGAAGAATCCTACAATGAGCAGTTCTTC
J gene: TRBJ1-1; V gene: TRBV19; clone size: NA; D gene: NA; CDR3 protein: CASSKSTALNTEAFF; CDR3 DNA: TGTGCCAGTAGTAAATCGACAGCACTGAACACTGAAGCTTTCTTT
J gene: TRBJ1-1; V gene: TRBV3-1/TRBV3-2; clone size: NA; D gene: NA; CDR3 protein: CASSLTVTPNTEAFF; CDR3 DNA: TGTGCCAGCAGCCTAACAGTTACCCCGAACACTGAAGCTTTCTTT
J gene: TRBJ1-5; V gene: TRBV28; clone size: NA; D gene: NA; CDR3 protein: CASVPTDNQPQHF; CDR3 DNA: TGTGCCAGCGTCCCAACAGACAATCAGCCCCAGCATTTT
J gene: TRBJ2-5; V gene: TRBV29-1; clone size: once; D gene: NA; CDR3 protein: CSARRGQETQYF; CDR3 DNA: TGCAGCGCCCGGCGGGGGCAGGAGACCCAGTACTTC
J gene: TRBJ2-3; V gene: TRBV30; clone size: once; D gene: NA; CDR3 protein: CAWGAGVSTDTQYF; CDR3 DNA: TGTGCCTGGGGGGCAGGGGTTAGCACAGATACGCAGTATTTT
J gene: TRBJ1-1; V gene: TRBV7-3; clone size: once; D gene: NA; CDR3 protein: CASSPSSGNTEAFF; CDR3 DNA: TGTGCCAGCAGCCCCTCATCGGGGAACACTGAAGCTTTCTTT
J gene: TRBJ1-2; V gene: TRBV12-3/TRBV12-4; clone size: NA; D gene: NA; CDR3 protein: CASSLLGVYGYTF; CDR3 DNA: TGTGCCAGCAGTTTACTCGGGGTCTATGGCTACACCTTC
J gene: TRBJ1-2; V gene: TRBV4-1; clone size: NA; D gene: NA; CDR3 protein: CASSQGVSGYYGYTF; CDR3 DNA: TGCGCCAGCAGCCAAGGGGTCAGCGGCTACTATGGCTACACCTTC
J gene: TRBJ2-5; V gene: TRBV27; clone size: NA; D gene: NA; CDR3 protein: CASSLTFLETQYF; CDR3 DNA: TGTGCCAGCAGTTTGACTTTCTTAGAGACCCAGTACTTC
J gene: TRBJ1-1; V gene: TRBV27; clone size: NA; D gene: NA; CDR3 protein: CASRLGSTTEAFF; CDR3 DNA: TGTGCCAGCAGGTTGGGGTCGACCACTGAAGCTTTCTTT
J gene: TRBJ1-2; V gene: TRBV10-3; clone size: NA; D gene: NA; CDR3 protein: CAISEKDRGRGYGYTF; CDR3 DNA: TGTGCCATCAGTGAGAAGGATCGGGGTCGGGGCTATGGCTACACCTTC
J gene: TRBJ1-1; V gene: TRBV6-1; clone size: NA; D gene: NA; CDR3 protein: CASSDYGVENTEAFF; CDR3 DNA: TGTGCCAGCAGTGATTACGGGGTGGAGAACACTGAAGCTTTCTTT
J gene: TRBJ1-2; V gene: TRBV19; clone size: NA; D gene: NA; CDR3 protein: CASSSYGYTF; CDR3 DNA: TGTGCCAGTAGCTCCTATGGCTACACCTTC
J gene: TRBJ2-7; V gene: TRBV5-4; clone size: NA; D gene: NA; CDR3 protein: CASSPFGQTYEQYF; CDR3 DNA: TGTGCCAGCAGCCCTTTTGGACAGACGTACGAGCAGTACTTC
J gene: TRBJ2-1; V gene: TRBV5-4; clone size: NA; D gene: NA; CDR3 protein: CASRGGRDRSYNEQFF; CDR3 DNA: TGTGCCAGCAGGGGCGGACGGGACCGCTCCTACAATGAGCAGTTCTTC
J gene: TRBJ2-5; V gene: TRBV11-3; clone size: NA; D gene: NA; CDR3 protein: CASSLGEWGTQYF; CDR3 DNA: TGTGCCAGCAGCTTAGGGGAGTGGGGGACCCAGTACTTC
J gene: TRBJ1-2; V gene: TRBV27; clone size: NA; D gene: TRBD1; CDR3 protein: CASSRVDRGSGGYTF; CDR3 DNA: TGTGCCAGCAGTAGAGTAGACAGGGGCAGTGGTGGCTACACCTTC
J gene: TRBJ2-1; V gene: TRBV24-1; clone size: NA; D gene: TRBD2; CDR3 protein: CATSDPTSDSYNEQFF; CDR3 DNA: TGTGCCACCAGTGATCCTACTAGCGACTCCTACAATGAGCAGTTCTTC
J gene: TRBJ1-5; V gene: TRBV6-5; clone size: NA; D gene: TRBD1; CDR3 protein: CASDRGYDQPQHF; CDR3 DNA: TGTGCCAGCGACAGGGGGTACGATCAGCCCCAGCATTTT
J gene: TRBJ2-1; V gene: TRBV10-3; clone size: NA; D gene: NA; CDR3 protein: CAISPTGVLSSYNEQFF; CDR3 DNA: TGTGCCATCAGCCCGACTGGCGTATTGAGCTCCTACAATGAGCAGTTCTTC
J gene: TRBJ2-1; V gene: TRBV19; clone size: once; D gene: NA; CDR3 protein: CASSRSRDEQFF; CDR3 DNA: TGTGCCAGTAGTAGATCCCGGGATGAGCAGTTCTTC
J gene: TRBJ2-7; V gene: TRBV19; clone size: NA; D gene: TRBD2; CDR3 protein: CASSMGLALRGEQYF; CDR3 DNA: TGTGCCAGCTCTATGGGACTAGCGCTGAGGGGGGAGCAGTACTTC
J gene: TRBJ1-1; V gene: TRBV19; clone size: NA; D gene: TRBD1; CDR3 protein: CASSINKDRGRRYTEAFF; CDR3 DNA: TGTGCCAGTAGTATCAATAAGGACAGGGGGCGCCGATACACTGAAGCTTTCTTT
J gene: TRBJ1-1; V gene: TRBV24-1; clone size: NA; D gene: NA; CDR3 protein: CATSPPNTEAFF; CDR3 DNA: TGTGCCACCAGCCCCCCCAACACTGAAGCTTTCTTT
J gene: TRBJ1-1; V gene: TRBV25-1; clone size: NA; D gene: NA; CDR3 protein: CASSDSQALGTEAFF; CDR3 DNA: TGTGCCAGCAGTGACTCACAGGCCTTAGGGACTGAAGCTTTCTTT
J gene: TRBJ2-1; V gene: TRBV13; clone size: few; D gene: NA; CDR3 protein: CASSLAGSYNEQFF; CDR3 DNA: TGTGCCAGCAGCTTAGCTGGCAGCTACAATGAGCAGTTCTTC
J gene: TRBJ2-7; V gene: TRBV28; clone size: NA; D gene: NA; CDR3 protein: CASSAQGFEQYF; CDR3 DNA: TGTGCCAGCAGTGCACAGGGCTTCGAGCAGTACTTC
J gene: TRBJ2-3; V gene: TRBV7-9; clone size: NA; D gene: NA; CDR3 protein: CASSLVQGTDTQYF; CDR3 DNA: TGTGCCAGCAGCTTAGTACAGGGCACAGATACGCAGTATTTT